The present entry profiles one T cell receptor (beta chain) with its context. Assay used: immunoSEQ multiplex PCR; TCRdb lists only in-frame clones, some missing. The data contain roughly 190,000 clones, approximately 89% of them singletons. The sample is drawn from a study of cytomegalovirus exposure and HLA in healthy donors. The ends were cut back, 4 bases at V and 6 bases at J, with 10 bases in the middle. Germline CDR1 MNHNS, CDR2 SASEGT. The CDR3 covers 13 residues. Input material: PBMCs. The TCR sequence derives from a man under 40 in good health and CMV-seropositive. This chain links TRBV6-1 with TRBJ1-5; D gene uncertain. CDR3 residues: CASSGALGQPQHF. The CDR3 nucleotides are TGTGCCAGCAGTGGGGCCCTGGGTCAGCCCCAGCATTTT.